Listed below are T cell receptor beta chains from one sample, sequenced in a study of shared clonotypes between healthy human individuals. TCRdb keeps only in-frame clones here, not all; method: immunoSEQ multiplex PCR. The sample has more than 1 million clones; around 78% are singletons. Sequences were obtained from memory CD4+ T cells from PBMCs. The source of these receptors is a man aged 18 to 35 in good health. Some clones in this sample may be carry-over from other donors' samples. Each CDR3 is given with its conserved first and last residue. Each record gives: D gene, J gene, V gene, clone size, CDR3 DNA, CDR3 protein. A D gene is named only where the DNA matches it firmly. Clone sizes are given selectively: once, few, many, or a class where the clone is expanded.

D: -; J: TRBJ1-5; V: TRBV6-5; size: -; DNA: TGTGCCAGCAGTTCCATGCCCGGGACGATCAATCAGCCCCAGCATTTT; CDR3: CASSSMPGTINQPQHF
D: -; J: TRBJ1-1; V: TRBV18; size: -; DNA: TGTGCCAGCTCACCGTACAGGAATATGAACACTGAAGCTTTCTTT; CDR3: CASSPYRNMNTEAFF
D: -; J: TRBJ1-5; V: TRBV10-2; size: -; DNA: TGCGCCAGCAGTGGACGGGGTTCTCAGCCCCAGCATTTT; CDR3: CASSGRGSQPQHF
D: -; J: TRBJ2-7; V: TRBV29-1; size: once; DNA: TGCAGCGTTGGGGGGCAGGGACCCTCCTACGAGCAGTACTTC; CDR3: CSVGGQGPSYEQYF
D: -; J: TRBJ1-2; V: TRBV5-4; size: -; DNA: TGTGCCAGCAGCTTGGACAGACTTAAGAGAGGCTACACCTTC; CDR3: CASSLDRLKRGYTF
D: TRBD1; J: TRBJ2-2; V: TRBV28; size: -; DNA: TGTGCCAGCAGCTCCCCAGGGGGCGGGTTAAGAAGGGAGCTGTTTTTT; CDR3: CASSSPGGGLRRELFF
D: TRBD2; J: TRBJ2-5; V: TRBV19; size: -; DNA: TGTGCCAGTAGTAGCCCGGGACTAGGGGAAAAGACCCAGTACTTC; CDR3: CASSSPGLGEKTQYF
D: -; J: TRBJ1-1; V: TRBV10-1; size: -; DNA: TGCGCCAGCAGTGAGGACATGAACACTGAAGCTTTCTTT; CDR3: CASSEDMNTEAFF
D: -; J: TRBJ1-2; V: TRBV28; size: -; DNA: TGTGCCAGCAGCTGGGCGGGGGCTAACTATGGCTACACCTTC; CDR3: CASSWAGANYGYTF
D: TRBD2; J: TRBJ2-7; V: TRBV27; size: -; DNA: TGTGCCAGCCGGGCTAGCGGGTACGAGCAGTACTTC; CDR3: CASRASGYEQYF
D: TRBD2; J: TRBJ2-1; V: TRBV9; size: -; DNA: TGTGCCAGCAGCGTAGTTAGCGGGGCCTACAATGAGCAGTTCTTC; CDR3: CASSVVSGAYNEQFF
D: TRBD2; J: TRBJ2-5; V: TRBV10-3; size: -; DNA: TGTGCCTCTAGGGGAGCGGGGAACCAAGAGACCCAGTACTTC; CDR3: CASRGAGNQETQYF
D: -; J: TRBJ2-3; V: TRBV28; size: -; DNA: TGTGCCAGCACCCAAAGGGGAGATACGCAGTATTTT; CDR3: CASTQRGDTQYF
D: -; J: TRBJ2-3; V: TRBV18; size: -; DNA: TGTGCCAGCTCACCAGGGCAATGGACAGATACGCAGTATTTT; CDR3: CASSPGQWTDTQYF
D: -; J: TRBJ2-7; V: TRBV2; size: few; DNA: TGTGCCAGCAGTGGGAGGACAGCCTTGGAGCAGTACTTC; CDR3: CASSGRTALEQYF
D: -; J: TRBJ2-3; V: TRBV19; size: -; DNA: TGTGCCAGTAGTACCGCCCGGGGCGATACGCAGTATTTT; CDR3: CASSTARGDTQYF
D: TRBD2; J: TRBJ2-7; V: TRBV2; size: -; DNA: TGTGCCAGCAGTGAGGGCAGGGACGGGAGGGAGCAGTACTTC; CDR3: CASSEGRDGREQYF
D: TRBD1; J: TRBJ1-2; V: TRBV29-1; size: -; DNA: TGCAGCGTTTCCCCCGGGACAGGGAATGGCTACACCTTC; CDR3: CSVSPGTGNGYTF
D: TRBD2; J: TRBJ2-1; V: TRBV4-2; size: once; DNA: TGTGCCAGCAGCCAAGTTCACCTAGCGGGAGGGAGGGGCAATGAGCAGTTCTTC; CDR3: CASSQVHLAGGRGNEQFF
D: -; J: TRBJ1-5; V: TRBV19; size: few; DNA: TGTGCCAGTAGTATAGTGTCGGGACACAACAATCAGCCCCAGCATTTT; CDR3: CASSIVSGHNNQPQHF
D: TRBD1; J: TRBJ2-7; V: TRBV5-6; size: -; DNA: TGTGCCAGCAGCCTCGGACAGGGAACTTGGGAGCAGTACTTC; CDR3: CASSLGQGTWEQYF
D: TRBD1; J: TRBJ2-5; V: TRBV5-1; size: -; DNA: TGCGCCAGCAGCTACGGACAGGGTGGAGAGACCCAGTACTTC; CDR3: CASSYGQGGETQYF
D: -; J: TRBJ2-7; V: TRBV2; size: -; DNA: TGTGCCAGCACCAGTCTTAACGAGCAGTACTTC; CDR3: CASTSLNEQYF
D: -; J: TRBJ2-7; V: TRBV5-1; size: -; DNA: TGCGCCAGCAGCTTGGCTAGCCGATCCTACGAGCAGTACTTC; CDR3: CASSLASRSYEQYF
D: TRBD2; J: TRBJ2-1; V: TRBV5-6; size: -; DNA: TGTGCCAGCATTACGGGGAGAAGCGGGAGTGAGGATGAGCAGTTCTTC; CDR3: CASITGRSGSEDEQFF
D: -; J: TRBJ2-7; V: TRBV6-1; size: once; DNA: TGTGCCAGCAGTGAAAGGGGAAGCGAGCAGTACTTC; CDR3: CASSERGSEQYF